The T cell receptor (beta chain) described here comes from a study of radiotherapy plus CTLA-4 blockade in lung cancer. Overall study context: Patients showed objective responses in about 18% of cases and disease control in around 30%. Findings of the study overall: Alongside interferon-beta, early blood T cell clone dynamics were reportedly the best predictor of response. Blood saw expansion of tumor-derived TCR clones after radiotherapy plus ipilimumab.

A note on this clone: Its antigen is still unknown. Other nucleotide sequences in the sample specify the same CDR3.

The CDR3 is 13 residues long. Germline V gives CDR1 SGHDN, CDR2 FVKESK. Between the trimmed V and J ends, which lost 5 bases and 1 base, there was a span of 8 bases. People whose metastatic non-small-cell lung cancer was chemo-refractory got focal radiation along with CTLA-4 blockade by ipilimumab. Measured with immunoSEQ multiplex PCR; TCRdb has only the in-frame clones, and not every one. The table has some 90,000 clones, around 86% seen once; the top ten hold just over 0.8%. The material sequenced was peripheral blood, taken from a patient treated with radiotherapy plus ipilimumab. The V and J genes are TRBV14 and TRBJ1-1; D might be TRBD1 (5 bases). The clonotype was recovered from a human donor with non-small cell lung cancer who had stable disease on radiotherapy plus ipilimumab. The CDR3 is CASSIGGNTEAFF. The CDR3 region has the DNA TGTGCCAGCAGCATTGGGGGGAACACTGAAGCTTTCTTT.